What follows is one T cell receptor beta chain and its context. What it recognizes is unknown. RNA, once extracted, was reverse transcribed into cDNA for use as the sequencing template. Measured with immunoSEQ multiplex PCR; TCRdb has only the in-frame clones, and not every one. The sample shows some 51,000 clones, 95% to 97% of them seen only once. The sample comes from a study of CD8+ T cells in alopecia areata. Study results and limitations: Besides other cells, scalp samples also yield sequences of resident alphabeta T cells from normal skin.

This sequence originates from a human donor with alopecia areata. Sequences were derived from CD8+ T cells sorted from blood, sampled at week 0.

CDR3 sequence (DNA): TGCGCCAGCAGCCAAGATCTGGGTTCTTCCTATGGCTACACCTTC. Amino acids: CASSQDLGSSYGYTF. The gene calls are TRBV4-3 and TRBJ1-2; D gene unclear. Germline assignment: CDR1 LGHNA and CDR2 YSLEER. V was pared by 0 bases and J by 4 bases, with 12 bases between. This CDR3 contains 15 residues.